A selection of T cell receptor beta chains follows, all from one sample in a study of shared clonotypes between healthy human individuals. TCRdb's copy holds only in-frame clones and misses some; the assay was immunoSEQ multiplex PCR. Of around 1.5 million clones in the sample, under 99% are singletons; the top ten hold roughly 0.45%. The material sequenced was naive CD4+ T cells sorted from blood. Receptors originate from a man in his thirties or forties in good health. Both conserved end residues are part of each CDR3. The order of the fields is J gene, CDR3 length, V gene, D gene, clone size, CDR3 DNA, CDR3 protein. D genes are given only for firm matches. The size field is filled for only some rows; it gives once, few, many or a size class.

TRBJ1-5,15,TRBV7-9,NA,once,TGTGCCAGCAGCTTATTCGACGGACGCAATCAGCCCCAGCATTTT,CASSLFDGRNQPQHF
TRBJ2-3,17,TRBV5-1,NA,NA,TGCGCCAGCAGCTTAGACCCGGGACATAGCAAGTCAGATACGCAGTATTTT,CASSLDPGHSKSDTQYF
TRBJ2-7,12,TRBV27,NA,NA,TGTGCCAGCAGTTCGGTGGGGTACGAGCAGTACTTC,CASSSVGYEQYF
TRBJ2-7,19,TRBV27,TRBD2,NA,TGTGCCAGCAGTTTATGGAGCGGGGGACACCCGCCTCTTTCCTACGAGCAGTACTTC,CASSLWSGGHPPLSYEQYF
TRBJ2-2,12,TRBV11-3,NA,NA,TGTGCCAGCAGCTTAGGTACCGGGGAGCTGTTTTTT,CASSLGTGELFF
TRBJ2-5,15,TRBV5-1,TRBD2,NA,TGCGCCAGCAGCGCCGTACTAGCGGCACAAGAGACCCAGTACTTC,CASSAVLAAQETQYF
TRBJ2-1,14,TRBV9,TRBD2,NA,TGTGCCAGCGGAGCGGGAGGGAGAGACAATGAGCAGTTCTTC,CASGAGGRDNEQFF
TRBJ2-5,15,TRBV5-1,TRBD2,NA,TGCGCCAGCAGTCCCGGGACTAGCGGGAGAGAGACCCAGTACTTC,CASSPGTSGRETQYF
TRBJ1-5,14,TRBV6-1,NA,few,TGTGCCAGCAGTGGGGGGGCGCGGGATCAGCCCCAGCATTTT,CASSGGARDQPQHF
TRBJ2-7,17,TRBV27,TRBD1,NA,TGTGCCACCTCCGGGCCCCGCCGAGGACAGGAGTCCTACGAGCAGTACTTC,CATSGPRRGQESYEQYF
TRBJ2-6,18,TRBV14,NA,NA,TGTGCCAGCAGCCAAGTTAGGGGATTTCTCTCTGGGGCCAACGTCCTGACTTTC,CASSQVRGFLSGANVLTF